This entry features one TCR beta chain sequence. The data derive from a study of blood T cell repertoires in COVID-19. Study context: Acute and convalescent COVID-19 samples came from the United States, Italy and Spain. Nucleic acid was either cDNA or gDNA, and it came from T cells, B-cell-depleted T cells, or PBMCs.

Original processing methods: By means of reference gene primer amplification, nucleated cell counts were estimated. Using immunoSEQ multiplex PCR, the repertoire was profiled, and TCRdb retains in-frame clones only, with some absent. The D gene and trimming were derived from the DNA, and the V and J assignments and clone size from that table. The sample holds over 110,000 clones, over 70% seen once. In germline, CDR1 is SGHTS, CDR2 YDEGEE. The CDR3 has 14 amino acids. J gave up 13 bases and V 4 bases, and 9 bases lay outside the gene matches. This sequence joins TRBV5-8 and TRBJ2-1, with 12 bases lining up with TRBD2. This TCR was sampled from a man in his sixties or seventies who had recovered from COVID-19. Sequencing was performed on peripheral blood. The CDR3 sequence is CASSRGTSGLPQFF. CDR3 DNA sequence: TGTGCCAGCAGCCGCGGGACTAGCGGGTTACCACAGTTCTTC.